This TCR beta chain appears in the sequencing data of a study of persistence of HIV-infected CD4 T cells. Broader study findings: Bulk TCR data could not be restricted to HIV-1-infected CMV-responding cells. Degenerate expanded CDR3beta sequences were enriched among CMV- and Gag-responding cells.

The immunoSEQ assay was version 4, run in survey mode. The assay was immunoSEQ multiplex PCR, and TCRdb's table has in-frame clones only and misses some. The table has roughly 9,200 clones, approximately 82% seen once. An overlapping HIV-1 Gag peptide pool stimulated these cells at about 0.94 ug/peptide/mL. Sorting of responding CD4+ T cells relied on upregulated CD40 ligand together with CD69. Undetectable plasma HIV-1 RNA below 50 copies/mL lasted at least 4 years. Before stimulation, PBMCs underwent CD8+ T cell depletion. As to this clone: What it binds is unknown. Other DNA variants within this sample encode the same CDR3.

The CDR3 has 15 residues. The V end lost 2 bases, the J end lost 1 base, and 9 bases lay between the germline ends. From germline, CDR1 is SGHVS and CDR2 FQNEAQ. The chain couples TRBV7-8 to TRBJ1-5, with D possibly being TRBD1 (5 bases). The clonotype was recovered from an adult woman with HIV who was CMV-seropositive. The sample was CD4+ T cells sorted from PBMCs after approximately 19-hour stimulation, taken from a patient who received antiretroviral therapy. CDR3 in DNA: TGTGCCAGCAGCTTACAGGGAGGCAGCAATCAGCCCCAGCATTTT. Protein product: CASSLQGGSNQPQHF. The full variable domain, completed using reference TRBV7-8 and TRBJ1-5, is GAGVSQSPRYKVAKRGQDVALRCDPISGHVSLFWYQQALGQGPEFLTYFQNEAQLDKSGLPSDRFFAERPEGSVSTLKIQRTQQEDSAVYLCASSLQGGSNQPQHFGDGTRLSIL.